The clone carrying this T cell receptor beta chain was observed many times. The V gene lost 5 bases and the J gene lost 7 bases, with 18 bases spanning the gap. Germline CDR1 reads SGHTA; CDR2 reads FQGTGA. The CDR3 extends over 15 amino acids. TCR beta CDR3 region amplification was performed from RNA transcripts. The HTBI primer set drove a first-round RT-PCR of the TCR CDR3. In TCRdb, the multiplex PCR reads were re-called with MiXCR into one record per CDR3 protein. Of approximately 640,000 distinct CDR3 sequences listed, around 15% are singletons. The sample belongs to a study of T cells in Graves' hyperthyroidism and ophthalmopathy. Study-level information: Upon initial diagnosis and before any treatment, peripheral blood was collected.

Graves' hyperthyroidism is called stable when ophthalmopathy does not progress within 18 months. Uncontrolled infections, other autoimmune diseases, pregnancy or lactation led to exclusion of patients. On the basis of clinical symptoms, serum thyroxine and TRAb, thyroid ultrasound and orbital computed tomography, diagnoses were made. Sample: blood. The source of this sequence is a woman between 25 and 40 years old with Graves' hyperthyroidism. This sequence joins TRBV7-3 and TRBJ2-1; D is unclear. The CDR3 DNA reads as TGTGCCAGCAGCCTAGATCCACCCCTAATGAATGAGCAGTTCTTC. Encoded protein: CASSLDPPLMNEQFF.